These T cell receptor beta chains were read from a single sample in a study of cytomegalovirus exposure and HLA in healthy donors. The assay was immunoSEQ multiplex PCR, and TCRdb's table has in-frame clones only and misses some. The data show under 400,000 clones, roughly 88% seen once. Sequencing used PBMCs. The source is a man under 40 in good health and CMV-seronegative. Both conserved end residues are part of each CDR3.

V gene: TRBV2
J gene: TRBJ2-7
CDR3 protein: CASSGSGTAYEQYF

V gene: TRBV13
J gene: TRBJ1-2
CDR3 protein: CASSPPHYGYTF

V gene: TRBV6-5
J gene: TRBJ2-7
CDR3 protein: CASSYSNLRGKYEQYF

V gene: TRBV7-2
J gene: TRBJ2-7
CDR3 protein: CASSLLSEPGQGGYEQYF

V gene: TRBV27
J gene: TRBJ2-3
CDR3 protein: CASSLTIAWGLGTDTQYF

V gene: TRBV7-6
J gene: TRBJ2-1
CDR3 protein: CASSLWTGENEQFF

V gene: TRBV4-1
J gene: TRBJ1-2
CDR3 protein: CASSQDKGTGRPYGYTF

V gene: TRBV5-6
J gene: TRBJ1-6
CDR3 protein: CASSYGGGDNSPLHF

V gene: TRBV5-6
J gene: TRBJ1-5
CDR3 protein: CASSLYDRGNQPQHF

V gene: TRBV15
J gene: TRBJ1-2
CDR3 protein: CATSRPATGDRGYTF

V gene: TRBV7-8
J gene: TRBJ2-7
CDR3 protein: CASSRGWGATYEQYF

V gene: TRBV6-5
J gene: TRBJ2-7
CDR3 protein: CASSATGEDSYEQYF

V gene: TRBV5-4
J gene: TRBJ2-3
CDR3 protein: CASSQTLAAGVLSTQYF

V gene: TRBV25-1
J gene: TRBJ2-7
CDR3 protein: CASSEKDRKNYEQYF

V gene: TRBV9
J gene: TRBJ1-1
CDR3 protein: CASSILPQGAQTEAFF

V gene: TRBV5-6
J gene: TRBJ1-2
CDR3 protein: CASSLGRDDHPPVGYTF

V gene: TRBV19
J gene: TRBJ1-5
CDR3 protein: CASSIGGSNQPQHF

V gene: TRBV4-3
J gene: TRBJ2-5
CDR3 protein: CASSQDLASGPSWAQYF

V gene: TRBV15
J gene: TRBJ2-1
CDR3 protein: CATSSGTPYYNEQFF

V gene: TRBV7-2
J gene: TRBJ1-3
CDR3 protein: CASSPDRAGNTIYF

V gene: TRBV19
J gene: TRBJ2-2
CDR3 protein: CASSIGGPATGELFF

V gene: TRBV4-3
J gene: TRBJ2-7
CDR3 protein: CASSQDRPPYEQYF

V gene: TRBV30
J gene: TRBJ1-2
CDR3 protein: CAWSAPGGTLNGYGYTF

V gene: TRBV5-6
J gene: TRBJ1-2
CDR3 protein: CASSLLGYTGYGYTF

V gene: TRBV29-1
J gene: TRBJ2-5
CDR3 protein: CSVVRGGRETQYF

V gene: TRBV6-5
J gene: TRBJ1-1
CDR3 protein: CASSYGPGMAEAFF

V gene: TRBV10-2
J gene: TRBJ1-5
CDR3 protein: CAIGTGFNQPQHF

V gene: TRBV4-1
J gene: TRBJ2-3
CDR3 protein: CASSQRDRDTDTQYF

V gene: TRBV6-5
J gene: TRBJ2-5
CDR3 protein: CASSTRDTAQYF

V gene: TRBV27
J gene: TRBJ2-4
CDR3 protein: CASSSWATTGAQYF

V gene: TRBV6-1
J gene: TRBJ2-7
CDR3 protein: CASTQGGGWDEQYF

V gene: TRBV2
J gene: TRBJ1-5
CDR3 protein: CASSRQENQPQHF

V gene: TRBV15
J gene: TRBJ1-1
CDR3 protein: CATSSYKNRGFPEAFF

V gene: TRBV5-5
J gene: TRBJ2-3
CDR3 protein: CASSFSPAGGRTDTQYF

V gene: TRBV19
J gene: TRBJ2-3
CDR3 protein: CASSVGQLTDTQYF

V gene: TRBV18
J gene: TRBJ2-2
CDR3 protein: CASSPPIRDRGHTGELFF

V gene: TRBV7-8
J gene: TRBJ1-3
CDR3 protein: CASSLAGTGGIGNTIYF

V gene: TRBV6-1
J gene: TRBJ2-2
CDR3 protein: CATSLGGTNTGELFF

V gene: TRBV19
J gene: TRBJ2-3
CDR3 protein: CASSVRTSGGSTDTQYF

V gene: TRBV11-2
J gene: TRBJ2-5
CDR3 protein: CASSVRAGVMETQYF

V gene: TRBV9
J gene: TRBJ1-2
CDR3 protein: CASRQGASGGYTF

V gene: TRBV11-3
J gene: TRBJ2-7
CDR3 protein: CASSLGGNTYEQYF

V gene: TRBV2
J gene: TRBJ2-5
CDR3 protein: CASRGGRGGIGPETQYF

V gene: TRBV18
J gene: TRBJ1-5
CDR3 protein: CASSPVRGSNQPQHF

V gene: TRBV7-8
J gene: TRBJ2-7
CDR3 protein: CASSFRDSPYEQYF

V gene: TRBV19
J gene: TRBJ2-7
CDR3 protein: CASSIRAGSYEQYF

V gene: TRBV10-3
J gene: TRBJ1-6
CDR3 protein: CAISESIQGQESPLHF

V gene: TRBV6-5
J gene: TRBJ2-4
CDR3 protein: CASSAPGSVDIQYF

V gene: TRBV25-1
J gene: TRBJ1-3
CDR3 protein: CASSEGTGGSGNTIYF

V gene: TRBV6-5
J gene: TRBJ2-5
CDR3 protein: CASSYLRAKGETQYF

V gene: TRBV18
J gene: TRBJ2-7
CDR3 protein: CASSQLQGAGEQYF

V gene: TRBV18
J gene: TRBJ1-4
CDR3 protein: CASSRGQGINEKLFF

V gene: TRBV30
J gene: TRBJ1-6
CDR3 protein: CAWSVRDRGGSPLHF

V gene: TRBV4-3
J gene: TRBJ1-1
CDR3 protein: CASSYTPAGTSSNTEAFF

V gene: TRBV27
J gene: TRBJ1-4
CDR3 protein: CASSLVGRESNEKLFF

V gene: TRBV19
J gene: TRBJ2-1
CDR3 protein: CASSILASGGSYNEQFF

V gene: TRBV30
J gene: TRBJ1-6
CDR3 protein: CALGTGTAKGTLHF

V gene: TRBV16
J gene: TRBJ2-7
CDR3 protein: CASSQGGQAYEQYF

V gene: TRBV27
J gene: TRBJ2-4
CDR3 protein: CASSYALAGLAKNIQYF

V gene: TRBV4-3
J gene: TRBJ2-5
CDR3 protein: CASSQGFGQPQETQYF